One sample yielded the 24 T cell receptor beta chains listed below, sequenced in a study of T cells in localized non-small cell lung cancer (dated by TCRdb to 2018 to 2020). The library was generated by the immunoSEQ multiplex PCR assay. In its TCRdb copy, this immuneACCESS table keeps in-frame sequences only and misses some clones. Where compared with another copy, unresolved V genes explain less than half of these, and the others have no known cause. For this sample there are about 130,000 clones; 80% to 90% appear just once. Of the sample, 1.7% falls within the top ten clones. The sample consisted of peripheral blood, taken before any cancer treatment. These TCRs come from an older female donor with stage I lung adenocarcinoma.

This clone was picked up one time. The CDR3 DNA follows: TGTGCCAGCATTTTCGGGGGCCCGCCGGGAAACACCATATATTTT. Protein: CASIFGGPPGNTIYF. The genes are TRBV6-1 and TRBJ1-3; a weak D match, TRBD1 (6 bases). CDR1 is MNHNS and CDR2 is SASEGT in the germline V gene. CDR3 length equals 15 residues. The V and J ends lost 7 bases and 4 bases respectively, with 17 bases between them.

The chain joins TRBV14 to TRBJ2-7; tentatively, D is TRBD2 (5 bases). Germline CDR1 SGHDN, CDR2 FVKESK. V was trimmed by 4 bases and J by 2 bases, leaving 12 bases between them. The CDR3 loop spans 14 amino acids. The chain's CDR3 is CASSPRGWAYEQYF. CDR3 DNA sequence: TGTGCCAGCAGCCCCAGAGGGTGGGCCTACGAGCAGTACTTC.

This clone was observed a few times. V gene TRBV6-5 combines with J gene TRBJ2-3, with unresolved D. The germline CDR1 and CDR2 sequences are MNHEY and SVGAGI. Trimming pared 2 bases from V and 4 bases from J, leaving 7 bases between. The CDR3 has 13 residues. CDR3 bases: TGTGCCAGCAGTTACGGTGTGGCAGATACGCAGTATTTT. Its translation is CASSYGVADTQYF.

The CDR3 region is CASRGTSRNTGELFF. DNA of the CDR3: TGTGCCAGCAGAGGGACGTCGCGGAACACCGGGGAGCTGTTTTTT. The gene calls are TRBV5-8 and TRBJ2-2; D tentatively fits TRBD1 or TRBD2 (5 bases each). Germline V gene lookup returns CDR1 SGHTS and CDR2 YDEGEE. V was shortened by 5 bases and J by 1 base, with 12 bases between the two germline ends. The CDR3 consists of 15 residues.

This clone was counted between two and nine times. The V gene is TRBV28, the J gene TRBJ1-1, with TRBD1 as a possible D gene (6 bases). Germline V gives CDR1 MDHEN, CDR2 SYDVKM. V was trimmed by 4 bases and J by 11 bases, leaving 11 bases between them. This CDR3 is 11 amino acids long. The CDR3 loop is CASSSQTGAFF. DNA of the CDR3: TGTGCCAGCAGTTCCCAGACAGGTGCTTTCTTT.

The chain uses TRBV7-9 and TRBJ2-1; TRBD2 agrees at 9 bases. Germline CDR1 and CDR2: SEHNR and FQNEAQ (reference sequence). Unmatched junction bases numbered 19, after V lost 5 bases and J lost 5 bases. The CDR3 is 19 amino acids. The CDR3 reads CASSQATRVAGVSNNEQFF. CDR3 DNA sequence: TGTGCCAGCAGCCAAGCGACACGTGTAGCGGGAGTGAGTAACAATGAGCAGTTCTTC.

The chain joins TRBV9 to TRBJ1-4, with TRBD1 identical over 8 bases. The CDR3 covers 16 residues. Per germline, CDR1 SGDLS and CDR2 YYNGEE. With V trimmed by 2 bases and J by 4 bases, 7 bases remained unmatched. The CDR3, as DNA: TGTGCCAGCAGCGTCGCAGGGGGCGAAAGTAATGAAAAACTGTTTTTT. Its protein product is CASSVAGGESNEKLFF.

This chain joins TRBV10-3 and TRBJ1-3, with 7 bases lining up with TRBD1. J was trimmed by 2 bases and V by 6 bases; bases with no gene match: 10. This CDR3 is 16 amino acids long. The germline gives CDR1 ENHRY, CDR2 SYGVKD. The CDR3: CAISDRVSPPGNTIYF. CDR3 DNA sequence: TGTGCCATCAGCGACAGGGTTAGTCCTCCTGGAAACACCATATATTTT.

In this sample, this clone turned up a few times. As DNA, the CDR3 is TGTGCCATCAGGAAGGGACTAGCGGGTGAGCAGTTCTTC. It yields the protein CAIRKGLAGEQFF. The chain combines TRBV10-3 with TRBJ2-1, with 12 nucleotides matching TRBD2. Germline V gene data show CDR1 as ENHRY and CDR2 as SYGVKD. The V and J ends lost 6 bases and 9 bases, in that order; junction bases with no gene match: 3. The CDR3 runs 13 residues.

This clone was detected only a few times. The chain is built from TRBV28 and TRBJ2-2, with TRBD2 matching 8 bases. Germline CDR1 and CDR2: MDHEN and SYDVKM. This CDR3 spans 15 amino acids. Trimming took 4 bases from V and 5 from J; bases not matched to a gene: 6. The CDR3 spells CASSSTSGRTGELFF. The CDR3 coding sequence is TGTGCCAGCAGTTCAACTAGCGGTCGAACCGGGGAGCTGTTTTTT.

The chain combines TRBV19 with TRBJ1-5; D is ambiguous. V shed 7 bases and J shed 9 bases, with 10 bases lying between them. This CDR3 has 11 residues. The germline CDR1 and CDR2 sequences are LNHDA and SQIVND (reference sequence). The CDR3 loop is CASNDGRPQHF. The CDR3 DNA reads as TGTGCCAGTAATGACGGCCGGCCCCAGCATTTT.

The chain recombines TRBV2 with TRBJ1-5; tentatively, D is TRBD1 (6 bases). Germline V gene sequence: CDR1 SNHLY, CDR2 FYNNEI. Trimming shortened V by 7 bases and J by 4 bases, and 17 bases separated the two germline ends. This CDR3 contains 15 residues. CDR3 region: CASKNGQSPNQPQHF. The CDR3 DNA sequence: TGTGCCAGCAAAAACGGACAGTCGCCTAATCAGCCCCAGCATTTT.

The chain recombines TRBV15 with TRBJ2-5, with TRBD2 matching over 10 bases. CDR1 is LNHNV, CDR2 YYDKDF, per germline (reference sequence). The CDR3 spans 16 residues. The junction had 5 bases not matched to a gene; V was cut back by 1 base and J by 3 bases. CDR3 in amino acids: CATSRVLAGDKETQYF. The DNA of the CDR3 is TGTGCCACCAGCAGAGTCCTAGCGGGGGATAAAGAGACCCAGTACTTC. Complete variable domain (other parts from reference TRBV15 and TRBJ2-5): DAMVIQNPRYQVTQFGKPVTLSCSQTLNHNVMYWYQQKSSQAPKLLFHYYDKDFNNEADTPDNFQSRRPNTSFCFLDIRSPGLGDTAMYLCATSRVLAGDKETQYFGPGTRLLVL.

The genes are TRBV5-1 and TRBJ2-7; perhaps TRBD1 as D (5 bases). This CDR3 is 15 amino acids long. Trimming stripped 4 bases from V and 7 bases from J, with 21 bases between. The germline CDR1 and CDR2 sequences are SGHRS and YFSETQ. The CDR3 nucleotides are TGCGCCAGCAGCCTCCTCGGACAAGTCGGGTCGGAGCAGTACTTC. Translating gives CASSLLGQVGSEQYF.

This chain joins TRBV6-1 and TRBJ2-2; D is possibly TRBD2 (5 bases). Deletions cut 7 bases from V and 7 bases from J, with 22 bases between. Germline V gene data show CDR1 as MNHNS and CDR2 as SASEGT. This CDR3 has 16 amino acids. CDR3 residues: CASTDEIWTLYGELFF. The CDR3 region has the DNA TGTGCCAGCACTGACGAGATATGGACTCTGTACGGGGAGCTGTTTTTT.

The CDR3 reads CAISEGTWVQFF. CDR3 DNA: TGTGCCATCAGTGAAGGGACATGGGTGCAGTTCTTC. This chain connects TRBV10-3 to TRBJ2-1; weak D call: TRBD1 (6 bases). The V and J ends lost 3 bases and 12 bases respectively, with 12 bases between them. Germline-derived CDR1 and CDR2 are ENHRY and SYGVKD. This CDR3 has 12 residues.

CDR3 DNA sequence: TGTGCCAGCAGTATACTAATGGGTCGGGAGACCCAGTACTTC. It yields the protein CASSILMGRETQYF. The chain joins TRBV6-6 to TRBJ2-5; no clear D. The V gene's germline CDR1 is MNHNY and CDR2 SVGAGI (reference sequence). V was clipped by 5 bases and J by 5 bases, with 15 bases between them. The CDR3 length is 14 residues.

The chain recombines TRBV27 with TRBJ2-1; 15 nucleotides match TRBD2. The CDR3 has 16 amino acids. Germline V gene lookup returns CDR1 MNHEY and CDR2 SMNVEV (reference sequence). With 4 bases clipped from V and 8 bases from J, the junction kept 6 bases outside the gene matches. The CDR3 loop reads CASSSPGTSGRYEQFF. The CDR3 DNA is TGTGCCAGCAGTTCACCCGGGACTAGCGGGAGGTATGAGCAGTTCTTC.

This clone was counted a single time. This rearrangement joins TRBV2 to TRBJ1-1; weak D call: TRBD1 (6 bases). The CDR3 loop spans 12 amino acids. V lost 6 bases and J lost 9, with 14 bases in between. Germline-derived CDR1 and CDR2 are SNHLY and FYNNEI. Here the CDR3 DNA reads TGTGCCAGCAGCCTACAGGGTCCTAAAGCTTTCTTT. This codes for CASSLQGPKAFF.

The J gene is TRBJ2-3, the V gene TRBV5-1; D uncertain. V was pared by 1 base and J by 2 bases, with 8 bases between. The CDR3 covers 14 residues. CDR1 and CDR2 (germline): SGHRS, YFSETQ. The CDR3 DNA follows: TGCGCCAGCAGCTTGATGCAGACCACAGATACGCAGTATTTT. Amino acid sequence: CASSLMQTTDTQYF.

CDR3 residues: CSVEVGVYEQFF. The DNA of the CDR3 is TGCAGCGTTGAGGTGGGGGTCTATGAGCAGTTCTTC. The rearrangement uses TRBV29-1 and TRBJ2-1; D tentatively fits TRBD1 or TRBD2 (5 bases each). Germline CDR1 reads SQVTM; CDR2 reads ANQGSEA. Trimming pared 3 bases from V and 8 bases from J, leaving 11 bases between. The CDR3 is 12 residues long.

The chain couples TRBV6-5 to TRBJ2-1; D gene ambiguous. The V and J ends lost 0 bases and 7 bases respectively, with 7 bases between them. CDR1 is MNHEY, CDR2 SVGAGI, per germline. The length of the CDR3 is 13 residues. The CDR3 loop reads CASSYSLENEQFF. CDR3 DNA: TGTGCCAGCAGTTACTCTTTGGAGAATGAGCAGTTCTTC.

This chain uses TRBV19 with TRBJ1-2; D unresolved. In germline, CDR1 is LNHDA, CDR2 SQIVND (reference sequence). The V end was cut by 6 bases, the J end by 3 bases, with 8 bases between. The CDR3 has 12 amino acids. CDR3 in amino acids: CASREGYYGYTF. The CDR3 DNA follows: TGTGCCAGTAGGGAGGGCTACTATGGCTACACCTTC.

The chain couples TRBV19 to TRBJ2-7, with 7 nucleotides matching TRBD1. The CDR3 is made up of 14 amino acids. With V trimmed by 5 bases and J by 0 bases, 4 bases remained unmatched. CDR1 is LNHDA, CDR2 SQIVND, per germline (reference sequence). The CDR3 DNA reads as TGTGCCAGTAGTCGACAGGGCGGCTCCTACGAGCAGTACTTC. This sequence encodes CASSRQGGSYEQYF.